This record covers a single T cell receptor beta chain. The clone's antigen remains unknown. This could be a read error, since a much larger clone is one nucleotide away. This entry comes from a study of beta chain features in type 1 diabetes (dated by TCRdb to the late 2010s). As for the study more broadly: Patients and healthy donors did not differ in mean age, gender distribution, total cell number or subset yield. A total of roughly 100 million sorted cells were examined across all samples, and RNA yield correlated strongly with the number of cells per subset. In the study, TCRB repertoires of sorted circulating CD4+ T cell subsets from recently diagnosed type 1 diabetes patients were compared with those of matched healthy donors. Naive and central memory subsets were obtained from all 30 or so donors, but regulatory and stem cell-like memory subsets were isolated from only 8 patients and 8 healthy donors.

The High Capacity cDNA Reverse Transcription Kit was used to reverse transcribe all of the isolated RNA, meaning that expressed TCRB transcripts were what got sequenced. Deep immunoSEQ sequencing was performed on naive, central memory and regulatory T cell samples, with an average of roughly 4 million total reads per sample. Sorted cells were lysed in RLT buffer, and RNA was extracted using DNase-treated RNeasy Micro or Mini kits according to cell number. Each cell subset was processed on its own to prevent cross-contamination, while patient and healthy donor samples were processed together. The immunoSEQ multiplex PCR was used to amplify TCRB sequences from cDNA, yielding 87-bp fragments that span the CDR3 region. Sequencing of the amplicons was done on the Illumina HiSeq platform. As for how the authors treated the data: Synthetic template baselines were used to correct PCR bias computationally, reads within Hamming distance 2 were collapsed, and singletons that could not be merged were discarded. By aligning reads against IMGT, V, D and J genes, CDR3 length, and insertions or deletions at six rearrangement sites were assigned. Within each subset, clonotype counts were normalized to the number of sorted cells before true diversity and Gini coefficients were calculated with the tcR R package. The overlap coefficient, calculated on TCRB nucleotide sequences, was used to measure repertoire sharing. The clones in this table, taken by TCRdb from immuneACCESS, are in-frame only. Not every clone is retained; where verified, under half of the shortfall comes from an unresolved V gene, and the cause of the rest is unknown. V, J and clone size were drawn from that table, and D and trimming were deduced from the DNA. This sample has roughly 130,000 clones in its table, and over 15% of those were observed once. Together, the top ten hold 2% to 3% of the sample.

V is reduced by 8 bases and J by 4 bases, leaving a spacing of 23 bases between them. The CDR3 has 16 amino acids, counting the end cysteine and phenylalanine. Left in the record is the CDR3 DNA by itself, 48 bases read in frame from the first base. The germline V gene sets CDR1 to MNHNS and CDR2 to SASEGT. Results and caveats for the whole study, not just this receptor: Naive, central memory and regulatory TCRB repertoires appeared to be more similar among patients than among healthy donors. Type 1 diabetes patients showed a moderate but significant shortening of TCRB CDR3 length in all four CD4+ subsets. Because cDNA was sequenced instead of genomic DNA, activated cells with high expression could be over-represented, although the groups did not differ in activation or CD3 levels. PCR might favor shorter templates, but patient and control samples were amplified and corrected together, so any skew would affect both groups equally. Fewer insertions and more nucleotide deletions at VDJ recombination sites were observed in patients with type 1 diabetes, implying thymic rearrangement abnormalities. Only small numbers of individuals were included in the HLA sub-analyses, which left unresolved whether HLA type had any influence on TCRB rearrangement.

A single peripheral blood draw of approximately 0.11 L on average was collected from each donor into heparinised tubes. A BD FACSAria II was used to sort naive, central memory, regulatory and stem cell-like memory CD4+ T cells with a panel that included CD45RO, CCR7, CD25, CD127, CD95 and CD27. Purity was above 95% for every sorted population. PBMCs were isolated immediately by Lymphoprep density gradient centrifugation and stained directly without culture. To minimize batch effects, samples were stained and sorted in pairs, one healthy donor with one patient per experiment. In this chain, TRBV6-1 is recombined with TRBJ1-2; confidence is insufficient to name the D gene. The sample comprised central memory CD4+ T cells from blood. The receptor comes from a man between 25 and 39 years old with type 1 diabetes. The CDR3 region has the sequence CASCAAGPGSSYGYTF. Read as DNA, the sequence is TGTGCCAGCTGTGCGGCGGGCCCCGGGAGCAGCTATGGCTACACCTTC.